This T cell receptor (beta chain) is from a study of radiation and T cells in renal cell carcinoma (dated by TCRdb to 2018 to 2020). A note on the overall study: Samples were obtained from a clinical trial, in which 15 Gy stereotactic body radiation therapy was delivered to primary renal cell carcinomas and nephrectomy was performed 4 weeks later. TCR beta sequencing covered around 50 samples in total, comprising roughly 25 tumors and roughly 27 peripheral blood samples. A total of 4,016,671 unique CDR3 nucleotide sequences, encoding 2.5 million to 3 million unique CDR3 amino acid sequences, were found across all 50 or so samples. Findings and caveats that apply to the study as a whole: Dynamics of the blood repertoire were not tracked past 4 weeks after treatment. An increase in top tumor clonotypes in blood was observed from baseline to 2 weeks post-radiation, followed by contraction by 4 weeks, which was taken to suggest transient expansion of tumor-resident clones. No pretreatment tumor biopsies were available, so the baseline intratumoral presence of clonotypes could not be determined. With a single-armed trial design, the study had no way to address how radiation dose or scheduling affects the TCR repertoire.

This clone was detected only once. The antigen it recognizes is unknown. The input lacks base qualities; no much larger clone sits a single base away. In light of the paper, this sample's time point label describes: blood 2 weeks post-SBRT. The treatment or condition label of this sample denotes: 15 Gy SBRT to primary tumor, nephrectomy 4 weeks later. To follow tumor-enriched clonotypes, peripheral blood was collected serially from radiation-treated patients at baseline and again at 2 weeks and 4 weeks after SBRT. Every patient's renal cell carcinoma showed clear cell pathology. Genomic DNA for TCR sequencing was prepared using the QIAamp DNA Blood Mini Kit (Qiagen). Samples were included in the analyses only if all quality control checks were passed. TCR beta libraries were generated from genomic DNA with the immunoSEQ kit, following the manufacturer's recommendations. To prepare libraries, a first multiplex PCR with proprietary primers was run, followed by a second PCR that added unique barcodes, and a bead cleanup was done after each round. A kit-provided positive control reaction and a negative control reaction were included in every sample batch. The final libraries were assessed on an Agilent 4200 TapeStation D1000 ScreenTape, pooled by volume, and quantified by qPCR. Sequencing was performed on an Illumina NextSeq500 with a MidOutput 150-cycle cartridge, and 156 Read1 and 15 Index1 cycles were run with kit custom primers. The pooled library was loaded at 0.95 to 1 pM with about 21% PhiX control spiked in. As for the original processing: Vendor-processed data were analyzed in R, and a clonotype was defined as all T cells sharing the same CDR3 nucleotide sequence. In the clone abundance analyses, frequencies in each sample were normalized to that sample's 10,000 most abundant clones. Public T cell clones, which averaged fewer than five per sample, were excluded before analysis. Tumor-enriched and baseline blood-enriched clonotypes were defined by at least a 32-fold difference in abundance between compartments. A beta-binomial differential abundance model was used to identify clonotypes that were expanded or contracted between blood time points. Similarity between tumor and blood repertoires was quantified using the Baroni-Urbani and Buser coefficient, and groups were compared with two-tailed Wilcoxon tests in R. TCRdb retrieved this table from immuneACCESS and kept in-frame rearrangements only. Not all clones are present; in checked studies, unresolved V genes account for under half, and no reason is known for the remainder. That table furnishes V, J and clone size, whereas the DNA furnished D and trimming. This sample gives tens of thousands of clones in total; just over 75% of them show up just once. The ten largest clonotypes hold under 7% of the sample.

From the cysteine up to the phenylalanine, the CDR3 has a length of 16 residues. The only DNA kept is the CDR3, 48 bases in frame from the first base. CDR1 and CDR2, per the germline V gene (reference sequence), are LNHDA and SQIVND. Relative to germline, V is 4 bases shorter and J is 2 bases shorter, with 15 bases between their ends. The sequenced sample was blood, obtained from a patient whose treatment included radiotherapy and nephrectomy. The sequence was obtained from a man aged 60 to 69 with renal cell carcinoma. The receptor chain draws on TRBV19 and TRBJ1-5; 5 matching bases give a weak D call of TRBD1. DNA sequence: TGTGCCAGTAGTAGGGGTTGGGGGGATGGCAATCAGCCCCAGCATTTT. This encodes CASSRGWGDGNQPQHF.